This T cell receptor (beta chain) appears in the sequencing data of a study of post-analysis software for immune sequencing data. Turning to the study itself: Secondary progressive, relapsing-remitting and progressive-relapsing multiple sclerosis were among the included disease courses.

Regarding this clonotype: What it binds is unknown.

Unique molecular identifiers were carried by the TCR beta cDNA libraries. The yield from approximately 1 to 10 million T cells was 500,000 or so cDNA molecules in total. TCRdb reanalysed the PCR reads using MiXCR and keeps one entry per CDR3 protein. This sample has under 650,000 distinct CDR3 sequences; about 40% occur once, and the top ten carry under 2%. V lost 3 bases and J 4 bases, leaving 18 bases between the germline ends. Germline CDR1 reads SNHLY; CDR2 reads FYNNEI. The CDR3 is made up of 16 amino acids. Notes on the study in general: Controls significantly exceeded multiple sclerosis patients in normalized Chao1 diversity. Patients had higher frequencies than controls of a few TRBV segments, including TRBV5-6, TRBV5-1 and TRBV20-1. Under the F measure, samples that were prepared in one batch clustered strongly together.

The sample comprised blood. This TCR was sampled from a girl between 10 and 17 years old with multiple sclerosis. The rearrangement links TRBV2 to TRBJ1-1, with D possibly matching TRBD1 (6 bases). The CDR3 reads CASSEILGGPRTEAFF. The DNA for the CDR3 is TGTGCCAGCAGTGAGATCTTGGGGGGGCCGCGCACTGAAGCTTTCTTT.